The 28 T cell receptor beta chains presented below share a single source sample, sequenced in a study of PD-1 blockade in classical Hodgkin lymphoma. Clones were read by immunoSEQ multiplex PCR, and TCRdb kept only the in-frame ones, dropping some. The sample includes around 66,000 clones, 70% to 75% of them seen just once. Each and every patient relapsed after autologous stem cell transplantation, and patients got differing brentuximab vedotin exposure. The source was peripheral blood mononuclear cells (PBMCs), collected before the second cycle of nivolumab. All receptors come from a human donor with classical Hodgkin lymphoma.

The chain has TRBV7-2 and TRBJ2-1; 16 nucleotides agree with TRBD2. Germline V gene data show CDR1 as SGHTA and CDR2 as FQGNSA. V gave up 4 bases and J gave up 5 bases; unmatched junction bases: 5. The CDR3 length is 17 residues. The CDR3 loop reads CASSSGTSGGVDNEQFF. The CDR3 DNA reads as TGTGCCAGCAGCTCCGGGACTAGCGGGGGGGTTGACAATGAGCAGTTCTTC.

The V and J genes are TRBV6-4 and TRBJ1-6, with D unclear. Trimming removed 4 bases at V and 6 bases at J, with 10 bases between. The CDR3 length is 14 residues. Germline values: CDR1 MRHNA, CDR2 SNTAGT. The CDR3 DNA reads as TGTGCCAGCAGTGTAGGGATAAGTAATTCACCCCTCCACTTT. As protein: CASSVGISNSPLHF.

The rearrangement joins TRBV19 to TRBJ1-2; D remains unclear. V lost 3 bases and J 8 bases, leaving 16 bases between the germline ends. This CDR3 spans 14 amino acids. The germline V gene encodes CDR1 LNHDA and CDR2 SQIVND (reference sequence). CDR3 loop: CASSIPSASGGYTF. The CDR3 coding sequence is TGTGCCAGTAGTATCCCCAGTGCGTCGGGCGGCTACACCTTC.

This sequence joins TRBV30 and TRBJ2-7, with D possibly TRBD1 on 6 matching bases. The CDR3 runs 13 residues. Germline values: CDR1 GTSNPN, CDR2 SVGIG (reference sequence). V was shortened by 1 base and J by 3 bases, with 10 bases between the two germline ends. The DNA for the CDR3 is TGTGCCTGGAGTGGACAGGTAGACTACGAGCAGTACTTC. Translated: CAWSGQVDYEQYF.

This rearrangement joins TRBV5-6 to TRBJ1-5; a weak D match, TRBD1 (5 bases). CDR1 and CDR2 (germline): SGHDT, YYEEEE. V was clipped by 0 bases and J by 7 bases, with 14 bases between them. This CDR3 spans 15 amino acids. This chain's CDR3 is CASSLGMTQGQPQHF. The CDR3 DNA sequence: TGTGCCAGCAGCTTGGGCATGACGCAGGGCCAGCCCCAGCATTTT. Variable domain in full (rest from reference TRBV5-6 and TRBJ1-5): DAGVTQSPTHLIKTRGQQVTLRCSPKSGHDTVSWYQQALGQGPQFIFQYYEEEERQRGNFPDRFSGHQFPNYSSELNVNALLLGDSALYLCASSLGMTQGQPQHFGDGTRLSIL.

The DNA of the CDR3 is TGTGCCAGCAGCTCGTATAATAGCGGGAGGGGGTTCTTC. This encodes CASSSYNSGRGFF. This chain links TRBV7-9 with TRBJ2-1; 11 positions agree with TRBD2. The CDR3 has 13 residues. Looked up from germline, CDR1 is SEHNR and CDR2 is FQNEAQ (reference sequence). J gave up 15 bases and V 4 bases, and 8 bases lay outside the gene matches.

The V call is TRBV6-1, the J call TRBJ2-1; 7 nucleotides align to TRBD2. The germline CDR1 and CDR2 sequences are MNHNS and SASEGT. J gave up 5 bases and V 4 bases, and 5 bases lay outside the gene matches. The CDR3 spans 14 residues. DNA of the CDR3: TGTGCCAGCAGTGGCACTAGCGTTAACAATGAGCAGTTCTTC. It translates to CASSGTSVNNEQFF.

The gene calls are TRBV27 and TRBJ2-1, with 13 bases fitting TRBD2. Germline CDR1 and CDR2: MNHEY and SMNVEV (reference sequence). The CDR3 is made up of 18 amino acids. V lost 0 bases, J lost 9 bases, and 11 bases stayed unmatched. The CDR3 loop reads CASSLSRGLAGAPGEQFF. The CDR3 nucleotides read TGTGCCAGCAGTTTATCGAGAGGACTAGCGGGGGCTCCGGGTGAGCAGTTCTTC.

V gene TRBV19 combines with J gene TRBJ1-1, with no clear D. The germline V gene has CDR1 LNHDA and CDR2 SQIVND (reference sequence). V gave up 5 bases and J gave up 0 bases, with 10 bases separating them. The CDR3 is made up of 14 amino acids. Here the CDR3 DNA reads TGTGCCAGTAGTGAACCGTCCTTGAACACTGAAGCTTTCTTT. Encoded protein: CASSEPSLNTEAFF.

The chain couples TRBV5-1 to TRBJ1-1; D is possibly TRBD1 (5 bases). Germline values: CDR1 SGHRS, CDR2 YFSETQ. There are 16 residues in the CDR3. V was shortened by 4 bases and J by 2 bases, with 18 bases between the two germline ends. Written as DNA, the CDR3 is TGCGCCAGCAGCCAGACCCCTTCAGGGATAAACACTGAAGCTTTCTTT. Its protein is CASSQTPSGINTEAFF.

This chain links TRBV5-1 with TRBJ1-1; 7 bases fit TRBD1. Germline CDR1 reads SGHRS; CDR2 reads YFSETQ. This CDR3 has 15 amino acids. Losses at the gene ends were 4 bases for V and 4 bases for J; bases not matched to a gene: 10. CDR3 in amino acids: CASSENAGGSTEAFF. The CDR3 coding sequence is TGCGCCAGCAGCGAAAATGCAGGGGGAAGCACTGAAGCTTTCTTT. Complete variable domain (other parts from reference TRBV5-1 and TRBJ1-1): KAGVTQTPRYLIKTRGQQVTLSCSPISGHRSVSWYQQTPGQGLQFLFEYFSETQRNKGNFPGRFSGRQFSNSRSEMNVSTLELGDSALYLCASSENAGGSTEAFFGQGTRLTVV.

Only one count was recorded for this clone. The chain is built from TRBV7-9 and TRBJ2-7; 16 bases map to TRBD2. The CDR3 consists of 17 residues. CDR1 SEHNR and CDR2 FQNEAQ come from the germline V gene (reference sequence). V shed 4 bases, J shed 3 bases, and the junction held 6 bases outside the gene matches. CDR3 amino acids: CASSSYGTSGGDYEQYF. The CDR3 nucleotides are TGTGCCAGCAGCTCCTACGGGACTAGCGGGGGGGACTACGAGCAGTACTTC.

The J gene is TRBJ2-5, the V gene TRBV5-1; 7 nucleotides line up with TRBD1. The V and J ends lost 0 bases and 1 base, in that order; junction bases with no gene match: 6. Germline lookup yields CDR1 SGHRS and CDR2 YFSETQ. This CDR3 is built from 16 residues. CDR3 in DNA: TGCGCCAGCAGCTTGGCGACAGGGCAGATCCAAGAGACCCAGTACTTC. Protein product: CASSLATGQIQETQYF.

The V call is TRBV19, the J call TRBJ1-2, with D possibly being TRBD1 (5 bases). The CDR3 is made up of 13 amino acids. Germline V CDR1 and CDR2: LNHDA, SQIVND (reference sequence). The germline V and J ends were trimmed by 1 base and 6 bases, with 9 bases remaining between them. The DNA of the CDR3 is TGTGCCAGTAGTATAGGGTTAGGGGATGGCTACACCTTC. Translated: CASSIGLGDGYTF.

The rearrangement joins TRBV27 to TRBJ2-5; D not resolved. Looked up from germline, CDR1 is MNHEY and CDR2 is SMNVEV (reference sequence). Trimming stripped 3 bases from V and 0 bases from J, with 11 bases between. The CDR3 extends over 15 amino acids. The CDR3 DNA reads as TGTGCCAGCAGTTTGGTTTGTACCTACCAAGAGACCCAGTACTTC. Its translation: CASSLVCTYQETQYF.

The genes are TRBV6-5 and TRBJ2-7; 13 nucleotides agree with TRBD2. V lost 6 bases and J lost 6; bases outside the gene matches: 8. The germline CDR1 and CDR2 sequences are MNHEY and SVGAGI. CDR3 length equals 15 residues. The chain's CDR3 is CASRALAGGVGEQYF. Here the CDR3 DNA reads TGTGCCAGCAGGGCACTAGCGGGAGGGGTAGGCGAGCAGTACTTC.

This clone occurred a few times. The rearrangement links TRBV5-1 to TRBJ2-7; 10 bases are shared with TRBD2. V gave up 0 bases and J gave up 0 bases; unmatched junction bases: 6. The germline CDR1 and CDR2 sequences are SGHRS and YFSETQ. The CDR3 consists of 17 residues. The CDR3 is CASSLALAGVGSYEQYF. The CDR3 DNA follows: TGCGCCAGCAGCTTGGCTCTAGCGGGGGTGGGCTCCTACGAGCAGTACTTC.

The rearrangement links TRBV30 to TRBJ2-2; 8 bases are a match to TRBD2. The CDR3 loop spans 16 amino acids. V gave up 2 bases and J gave up 4 bases; unmatched junction bases: 9. Germline CDR1 GTSNPN, CDR2 SVGIG (reference sequence). CDR3 residues: CAWSHDERGSTGELFF. As DNA, the CDR3 is TGTGCCTGGAGTCACGACGAGCGGGGGAGCACCGGGGAGCTGTTTTTT.

The chain recombines TRBV5-1 with TRBJ2-3, with D maybe TRBD2 (5 bases). V lost 0 bases, J lost 4 bases, and 12 bases lay in between. CDR3 length: 15 amino acids. Germline-derived CDR1 and CDR2 are SGHRS and YFSETQ. As DNA, the CDR3 is TGCGCCAGCAGCTTGGCCGGGAAGAGAGCAGATACGCAGTATTTT. Translation gives CASSLAGKRADTQYF.

The chain recombines TRBV2 with TRBJ2-2; a weak D match, TRBD1 (6 bases). V lost 6 bases and J 4 bases, leaving 15 bases between the germline ends. CDR1 is SNHLY, CDR2 FYNNEI, per germline. CDR3 length: 15 amino acids. CDR3 amino acids: CASRYRDLGTGELFF. For the CDR3, the DNA is TGTGCCAGCAGGTACAGGGACCTCGGCACCGGGGAGCTGTTTTTT.

CDR3 protein: CASSAPLGAWDGYTF. The CDR3 DNA is TGTGCCAGTAGTGCCCCGTTGGGGGCCTGGGATGGCTACACCTTC. The chain employs TRBV19 and TRBJ1-2; possible D gene TRBD1, 6 bases. CDR3 size: 15 residues. The ends were cut back, 5 bases at V and 6 bases at J, with 19 bases in the middle. Looked up from germline, CDR1 is LNHDA and CDR2 is SQIVND (reference sequence).

V is TRBV7-8 and J is TRBJ1-3; 9 bases are a match to TRBD1. The CDR3 totals 15 residues. Germline CDR1 is SGHVS and CDR2 is FQNEAQ. V was pared by 1 base and J by 3 bases, with 1 base of the junction left unmatched. CDR3: CASSLGTGVGNTIYF. CDR3 sequence (DNA): TGTGCCAGCAGCTTAGGGACAGGGGTTGGAAACACCATATATTTT.

This clone has only one observation. The chain carries TRBV9 and TRBJ2-5; TRBD1 matches 9 bases. J was trimmed by 0 bases and V by 4 bases; bases with no gene match: 7. The CDR3 is made up of 16 amino acids. CDR1 is SGDLS, CDR2 YYNGEE, per germline. CDR3 sequence reads: CASSPGTGTNQETQYF. CDR3 coding DNA: TGTGCCAGCAGCCCCGGGACAGGGACGAACCAAGAGACCCAGTACTTC.

The V call is TRBV9, the J call TRBJ1-1; 7 positions match TRBD1. The CDR3 runs 16 residues. Germline loops: CDR1 SGDLS, CDR2 YYNGEE. Germline trimming cut 4 bases from V and 2 bases from J; bases unmatched to any gene: 11. The CDR3 region has the DNA TGTGCCAGCAGCTACTTAGCCGGGACAGCCAACACTGAAGCTTTCTTT. This encodes CASSYLAGTANTEAFF.

The rearrangement joins TRBV6-5 to TRBJ1-2; weak D call: TRBD1 (5 bases). The germline gives CDR1 MNHEY, CDR2 SVGAGI. The CDR3 is made up of 13 amino acids. Trimming stripped 1 base from V and 3 bases from J, with 6 bases between. The CDR3 loop reads CASSYLGDYGYTF. CDR3 in DNA: TGTGCCAGCAGTTACTTAGGGGACTATGGCTACACCTTC.

This rearrangement joins TRBV5-1 to TRBJ2-7; D remains ambiguous. Trimming took off 3 bases at V and 4 bases at J, with 5 bases between the two ends. Germline V gives CDR1 SGHRS, CDR2 YFSETQ. The CDR3 is 11 residues long. CDR3 residues: CASSSLYEQYF. DNA of the CDR3: TGCGCCAGCAGCTCTCTGTACGAGCAGTACTTC.

This clone was seen repeatedly, ten times or more. V usage is TRBV19 and J usage is TRBJ1-1; D is undetermined. CDR3 length equals 13 residues. V was clipped by 9 bases and J by 5 bases, with 16 bases between them. Germline CDR1 reads LNHDA; CDR2 reads SQIVND (reference sequence). CDR3 coding DNA: TGTGCCAGCCGTCGGGCTCCGCAGACTGAAGCTTTCTTT. It translates to CASRRAPQTEAFF.

The table lists this clone with a few counts. J is TRBJ1-2 and V is TRBV25-1; D is unresolved. The V end was cut by 2 bases, the J end by 8 bases, with 6 bases between. The CDR3 length is 11 residues. CDR1 and CDR2 (germline): MGHDK, SYGVNS. The CDR3 sequence is CASSEVRGYTF. CDR3 sequence (DNA): TGTGCCAGCAGTGAAGTACGGGGCTACACCTTC.